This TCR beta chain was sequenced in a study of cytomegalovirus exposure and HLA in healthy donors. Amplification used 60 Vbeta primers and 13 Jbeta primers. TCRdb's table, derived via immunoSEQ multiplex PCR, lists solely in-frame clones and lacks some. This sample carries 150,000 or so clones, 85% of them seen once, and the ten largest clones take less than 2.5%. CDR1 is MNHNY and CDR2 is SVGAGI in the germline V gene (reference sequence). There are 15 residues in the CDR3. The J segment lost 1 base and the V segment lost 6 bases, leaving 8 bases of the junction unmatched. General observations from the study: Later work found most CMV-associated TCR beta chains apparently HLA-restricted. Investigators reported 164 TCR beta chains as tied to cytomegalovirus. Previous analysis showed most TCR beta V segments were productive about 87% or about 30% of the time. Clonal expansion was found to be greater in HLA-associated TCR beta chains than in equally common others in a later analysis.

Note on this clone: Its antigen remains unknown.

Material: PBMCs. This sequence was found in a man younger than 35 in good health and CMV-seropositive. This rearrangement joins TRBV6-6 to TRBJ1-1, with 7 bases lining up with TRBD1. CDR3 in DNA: TGTGCCAGCAGCCGTTCGGGACAGAGGAACACTGAAGCTTTCTTT. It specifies CASSRSGQRNTEAFF.